The 4 T cell receptor beta chains below come from one sample, sequenced in a study of cytomegalovirus exposure and HLA in healthy donors. The PCR was carried out with 60 Vbeta primers and 13 Jbeta primers. Assay used: immunoSEQ multiplex PCR; TCRdb lists only in-frame clones, some missing. Seen here are over 50,000 clones, about 77% observed once, and the top ten hold less than 3%. The source material was PBMCs. Source of these receptors: a female donor in good health and CMV-seronegative.

For this clone: At one boundary the junction diverges from the germline segment, which might be a read error. This sequence joins TRBV7-8 and TRBJ2-7, with D possibly being TRBD1 (6 bases). This CDR3 contains 11 residues. The germline V gene encodes CDR1 SGHVS and CDR2 FQNEAQ. CDR3 residues: CRTEVKDEQYF. CDR3 nucleotides: TGCCGGACAGAAGTCAAGGACGAGCAGTACTTC. The full variable domain, with the rest looked up from reference TRBV7-8 and TRBJ2-7, is GAGVSQSPRYKVAKRGQDVALRCDPISGHVSLFWYQQALGQGPEFLTYFQNEAQLDKSGLPSDRFFAERPEGSVSTLKIQRTQQEDSAVYLCRTEVKDEQYFGPGTRLTVT.

In its sample, this clone was seen a few times. The chain couples TRBV5-1 to TRBJ2-5; possible D gene TRBD2, 6 bases. There are 14 residues in the CDR3. Per germline, CDR1 SGHRS and CDR2 YFSETQ. V was shortened by 1 base and J by 4 bases, with 11 bases between the two germline ends. The CDR3: CASSLWVRGETQYF. The CDR3, as DNA: TGCGCCAGCAGCTTGTGGGTGCGGGGAGAGACCCAGTACTTC.

V and J are TRBV7-6 and TRBJ1-1; D perhaps matches TRBD1 (6 bases). CDR3 length equals 16 residues. Germline CDR1 is SGHVS and CDR2 is FNYEAQ. V lost 2 bases and J lost 1, with 14 bases in between. The CDR3: CASSLTGGQSNTEAFF. In nucleotides, the CDR3 is TGTGCCAGCAGCTTAACGGGGGGACAATCGAACACTGAAGCTTTCTTT.

The genes are TRBV7-6 and TRBJ2-7, with 11 bases aligning to TRBD1. This CDR3 contains 13 residues. The V and J ends lost 5 bases and 6 bases, in that order; junction bases with no gene match: 3. Germline values: CDR1 SGHVS, CDR2 FNYEAQ. The CDR3 sequence is CASSLGTGGEQYF. In DNA form, the CDR3 reads TGTGCCAGCAGCCTAGGGACAGGGGGCGAGCAGTACTTC.